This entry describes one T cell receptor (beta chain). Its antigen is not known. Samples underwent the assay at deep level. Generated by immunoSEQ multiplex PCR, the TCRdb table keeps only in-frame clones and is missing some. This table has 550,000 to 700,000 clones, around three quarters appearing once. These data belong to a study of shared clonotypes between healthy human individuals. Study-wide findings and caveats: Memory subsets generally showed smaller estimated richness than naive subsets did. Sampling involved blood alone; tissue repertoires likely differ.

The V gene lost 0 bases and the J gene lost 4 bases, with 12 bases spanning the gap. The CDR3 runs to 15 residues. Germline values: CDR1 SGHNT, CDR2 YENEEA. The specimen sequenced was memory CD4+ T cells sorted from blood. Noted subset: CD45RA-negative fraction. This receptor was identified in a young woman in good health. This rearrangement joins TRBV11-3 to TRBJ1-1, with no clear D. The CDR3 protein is CASSLEARFSTEAFF. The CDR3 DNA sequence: TGTGCCAGCAGCTTAGAGGCCAGGTTTTCCACTGAAGCTTTCTTT.